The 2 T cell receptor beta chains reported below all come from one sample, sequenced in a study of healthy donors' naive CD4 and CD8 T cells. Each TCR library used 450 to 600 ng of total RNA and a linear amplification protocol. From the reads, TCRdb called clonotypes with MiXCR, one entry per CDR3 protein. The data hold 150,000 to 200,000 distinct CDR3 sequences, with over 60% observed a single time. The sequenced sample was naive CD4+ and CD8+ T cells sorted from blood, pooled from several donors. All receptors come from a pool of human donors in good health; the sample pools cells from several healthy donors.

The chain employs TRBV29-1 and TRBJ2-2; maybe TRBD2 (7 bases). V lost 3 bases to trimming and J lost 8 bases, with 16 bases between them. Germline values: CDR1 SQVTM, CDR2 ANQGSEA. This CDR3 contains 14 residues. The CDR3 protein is CSVEAGAAWGELFF. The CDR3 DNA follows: TGCAGCGTTGAGGCGGGGGCGGCATGGGGGGAGCTGTTTTTT.

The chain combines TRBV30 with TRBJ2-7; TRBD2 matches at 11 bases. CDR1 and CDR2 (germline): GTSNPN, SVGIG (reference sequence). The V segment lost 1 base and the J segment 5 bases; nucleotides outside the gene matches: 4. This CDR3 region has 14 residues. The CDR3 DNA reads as TGTGCCTGGAGTGCAACTAGCGGGAGTGACGAGCAGTACTTC. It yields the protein CAWSATSGSDEQYF.